This record concerns one TCR beta chain sequence. This clonotype was found many times. This clone's antigen is unknown. One base away there is no much larger clone; base qualities are not given. The sample originates from a study of human T cells and chemical hapten exposure (TCRdb year 2021). Some background on the complete study: The libraries were sequenced as a pool, and the TCR yield per sample differed mostly because of small variations in library volumes within the pool. This study followed changes in the peripheral blood TCR repertoire in vivo during primary and secondary sensitization of alopecia patients to the hapten diphenylcyclopropenone (DPC). Both TCR alpha and TCR beta chains were sequenced from each blood RNA sample.

Beyond this particular receptor, the publication reports: No change with DPC sensitization was found in the number of TCRs above 1 in 1000 frequency, and no evidence of global repertoire structure alterations was found. Repeated subsampling changed both the strength of the expansion versus patch-test correlation and the threshold at which the correlation became significant.

Library creation used RACE. This sample was sequenced with a NextSeq 500. During library preparation, unique molecular identifiers were attached to individual cDNA molecules so that TCRs could be counted in a quantitative, reproducible way. The study's processing was this. A median of roughly 100,000 TCRs per sample was observed, with a range of about 20,000 to 750,000. V, J and CDR3 annotation of the TCR reads was performed with the Decombinator software suite. To make PS versus PT1 abundance plots, every sample was subsampled to the same number of TCRs (28,000). Expanded TCRs were defined as absent before sensitization and observed at least eight times at the 2-week time point. TCRdb reworked the public reads: Q25 trimming with fastp, MiXCR clone assembly, productive beta chains retained. CDR3 protein sequences are deduplicated, and each keeps its most common genes and DNA. TCRdb, not the original authors, processed these V and J calls. The sample table shows around 130,000 distinct CDR3 sequences, and approximately 9.1% are seen once. The leading ten clones occupy about 1.8% of the sample.

Looking up the germline V gene (reference sequence) yields CDR1 GTSNPN and CDR2 SVGIG. The CDR3 runs 14 amino acids, cysteine and phenylalanine included. Only the CDR3 DNA stays, 42 bases, in frame from base 1. The germline ends are 15 bases apart after V is trimmed by 3 bases and J by 6 bases. The label giving this sample's time point can be read as: healthy volunteer bleed at 2 weeks. Total RNA was isolated from unfractionated whole blood collected in Tempus Blood RNA tubes. Five healthy volunteers acted as controls for TCR sequencing and had blood drawn at day 0, 2 weeks and 6 weeks. The receptor was derived from a male donor in good health. Some clones in this sample may be carry-over from other donors' samples. The V and J genes are TRBV30 and TRBJ1-5; a tentative D match to TRBD1 spans 5 bases. Sequences were obtained from whole blood. The DNA sequence is as follows: TGTGCCTGGAGCGTGGGGCAGGGAAGTCAGCCCCAGCATTTT. It codes for CAWSVGQGSQPQHF. Joined to the reference TRBV30 and TRBJ1-5 proteins, this CDR3 gives the full variable domain: SQTIHQWPATLVQPVGSPLSLECTVEGTSNPNLYWYRQAAGRGLQLLFYSVGIGQISSEVPQNLSASRPQDRQFILSSKKLLLSDSGFYLCAWSVGQGSQPQHFGDGTRLSIL.